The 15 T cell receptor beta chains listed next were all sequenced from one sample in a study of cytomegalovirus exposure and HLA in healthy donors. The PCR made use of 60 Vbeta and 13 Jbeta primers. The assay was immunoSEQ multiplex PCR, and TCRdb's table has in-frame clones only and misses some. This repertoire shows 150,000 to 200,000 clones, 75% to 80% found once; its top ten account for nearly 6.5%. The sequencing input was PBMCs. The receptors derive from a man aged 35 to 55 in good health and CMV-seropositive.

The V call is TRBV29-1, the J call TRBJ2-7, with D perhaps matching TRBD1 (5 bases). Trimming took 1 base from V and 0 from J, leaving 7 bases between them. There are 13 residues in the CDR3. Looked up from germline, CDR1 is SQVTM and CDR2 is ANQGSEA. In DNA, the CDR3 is TGCAGCGTTGAAGGGGGCTTCTCCTACGAGCAGTACTTC. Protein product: CSVEGGFSYEQYF.

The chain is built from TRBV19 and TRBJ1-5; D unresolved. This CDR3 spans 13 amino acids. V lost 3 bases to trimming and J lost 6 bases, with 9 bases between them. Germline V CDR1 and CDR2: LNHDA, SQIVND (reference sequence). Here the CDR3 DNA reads TGTGCCAGTAGTATTGGACTGCGTCAGCCCCAGCATTTT. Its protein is CASSIGLRQPQHF.

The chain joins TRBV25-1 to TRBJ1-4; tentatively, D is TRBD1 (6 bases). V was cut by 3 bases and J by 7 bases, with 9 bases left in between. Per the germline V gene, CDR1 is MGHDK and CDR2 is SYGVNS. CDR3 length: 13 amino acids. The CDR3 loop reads CASSEAGVEKLFF. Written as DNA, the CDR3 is TGTGCCAGCAGTGAGGCAGGGGTTGAAAAACTGTTTTTT.

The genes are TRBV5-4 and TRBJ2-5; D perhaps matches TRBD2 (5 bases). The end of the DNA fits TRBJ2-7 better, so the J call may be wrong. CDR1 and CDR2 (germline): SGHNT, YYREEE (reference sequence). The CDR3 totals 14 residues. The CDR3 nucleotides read TGTGCCAGCAGCCCCGGGGTGAGCTCCTACGAGCAGTACTTC. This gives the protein CASSPGVSSYEQYF.

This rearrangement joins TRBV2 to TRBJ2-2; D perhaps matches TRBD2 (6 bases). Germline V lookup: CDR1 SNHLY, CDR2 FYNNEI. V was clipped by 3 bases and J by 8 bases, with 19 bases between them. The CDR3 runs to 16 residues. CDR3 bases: TGTGCCAGCAGTGATATGTTAGCGGAAGCGGCGGGGGAGCTGTTTTTT. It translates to CASSDMLAEAAGELFF.

CDR3 amino acids: CASSHPDQPQHF. The DNA of the CDR3 is TGTGCCAGCAGTCATCCGGATCAGCCCCAGCATTTT. This chain connects TRBV6-5 to TRBJ1-5, with D hard to call. The CDR3 sequence is 12 residues long. The ends were cut back, 5 bases at V and 5 bases at J, with 7 bases in the middle. Germline loops: CDR1 MNHEY, CDR2 SVGAGI.

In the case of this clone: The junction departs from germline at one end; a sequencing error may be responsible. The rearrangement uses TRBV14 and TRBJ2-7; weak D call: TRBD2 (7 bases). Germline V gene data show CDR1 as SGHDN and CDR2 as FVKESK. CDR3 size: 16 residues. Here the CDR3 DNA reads TGTGCCAGCAGCCGGAGGGGGGGCGCTCTCTCCTACGGGCAGTACTTC. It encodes CASSRRGGALSYGQYF.

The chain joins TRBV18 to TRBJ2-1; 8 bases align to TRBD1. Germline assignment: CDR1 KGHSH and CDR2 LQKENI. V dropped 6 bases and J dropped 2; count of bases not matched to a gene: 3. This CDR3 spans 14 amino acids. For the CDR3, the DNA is TGTGCCAGCTCGCCGGGACAGGCCTACAATGAGCAGTTCTTC. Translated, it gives CASSPGQAYNEQFF.

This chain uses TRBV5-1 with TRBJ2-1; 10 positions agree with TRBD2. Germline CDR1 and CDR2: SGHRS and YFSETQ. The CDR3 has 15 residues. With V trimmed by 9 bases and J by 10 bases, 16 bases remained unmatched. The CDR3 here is CATTRGLAGEHEQFF. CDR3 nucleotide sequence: TGCGCCACCACGCGGGGTCTAGCGGGAGAGCACGAGCAGTTCTTC.

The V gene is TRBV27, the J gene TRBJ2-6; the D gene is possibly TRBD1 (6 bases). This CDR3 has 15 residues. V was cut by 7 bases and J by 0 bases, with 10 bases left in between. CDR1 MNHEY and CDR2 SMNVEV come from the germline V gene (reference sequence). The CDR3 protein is CASKQGYSGANVLTF. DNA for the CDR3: TGTGCCAGCAAACAGGGTTACTCTGGGGCCAACGTCCTGACTTTC. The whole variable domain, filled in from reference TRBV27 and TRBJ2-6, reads EAQVTQNPRYLITVTGKKLTVTCSQNMNHEYMSWYRQDPGLGLRQIYYSMNVEVTDKGDVPEGYKVSRKEKRNFPLILESPSPNQTSLYFCASKQGYSGANVLTFGAGSRLTVL.

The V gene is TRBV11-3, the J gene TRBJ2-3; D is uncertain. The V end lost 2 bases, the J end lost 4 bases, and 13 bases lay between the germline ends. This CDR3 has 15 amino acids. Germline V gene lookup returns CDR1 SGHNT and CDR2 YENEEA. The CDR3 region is CASSLSTLRPDTQYF. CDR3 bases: TGTGCCAGCAGCTTATCCACTCTCCGCCCAGATACGCAGTATTTT.

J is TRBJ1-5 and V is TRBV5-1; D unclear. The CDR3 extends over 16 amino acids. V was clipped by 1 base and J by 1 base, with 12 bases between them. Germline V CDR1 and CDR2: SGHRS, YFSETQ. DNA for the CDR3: TGCGCCAGCAGCTTGAATGGGCCAGGCAGCAATCAGCCCCAGCATTTT. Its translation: CASSLNGPGSNQPQHF.

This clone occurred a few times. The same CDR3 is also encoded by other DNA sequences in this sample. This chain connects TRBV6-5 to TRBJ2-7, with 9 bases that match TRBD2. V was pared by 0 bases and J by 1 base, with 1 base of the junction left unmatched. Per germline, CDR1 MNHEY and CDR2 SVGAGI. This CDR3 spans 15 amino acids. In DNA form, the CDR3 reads TGTGCCAGCAGTTACTCTAGCGGGAGTTCCTACGAGCAGTACTTC. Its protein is CASSYSSGSSYEQYF.

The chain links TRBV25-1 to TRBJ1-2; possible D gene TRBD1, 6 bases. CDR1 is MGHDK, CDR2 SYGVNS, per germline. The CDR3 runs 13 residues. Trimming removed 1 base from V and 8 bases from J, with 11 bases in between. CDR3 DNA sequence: TGTGCCAGCAGTGAATCTGGGCAGGGGGGCTACACCTTC. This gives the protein CASSESGQGGYTF.

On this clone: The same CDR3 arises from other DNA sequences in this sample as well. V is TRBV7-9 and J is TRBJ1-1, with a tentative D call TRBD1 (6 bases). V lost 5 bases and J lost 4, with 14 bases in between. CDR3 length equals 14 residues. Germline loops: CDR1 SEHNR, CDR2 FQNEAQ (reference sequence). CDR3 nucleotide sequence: TGTGCCAGCAGCACGGGACAAGGGGGCACTGAAGCTTTCTTT. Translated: CASSTGQGGTEAFF.